The 23 T cell receptor beta chains below were found in one sample sequenced in a study of blood T cell repertoires in COVID-19 (dated by TCRdb to between 2020 and 2021). Receptors were amplified or captured by the immunoSEQ multiplex PCR assay. TCRdb retrieved this table from immuneACCESS and kept in-frame rearrangements only. Not all clones are present; in checked studies, unresolved V genes account for under half, and no reason is known for the remainder. The sample table shows 150,000 to 200,000 clones, and 90% to 95% are seen once. 3.5% to 5% of the sample rests with the top ten. The sample consisted of peripheral blood. These receptor sequences come from a woman between 45 and 65 years old with acute or convalescent COVID-19.

The chain links TRBV21-1 to TRBJ1-4. TRBV21-1 is a recognized pseudogene. This CDR3 region has 18 residues. The CDR3 region is CASTKQIMVGKKNEKLFF. The CDR3 DNA reads TGTGCCAGCACCAAGCAAATTATGGTCGGGAAGAAAAATGAAAAACTGTTTTTT.

This chain links TRBV30 with TRBJ2-2; possibly TRBD2 for D (5 bases). V dropped 8 bases and J dropped 0 bases, with 10 bases sitting between them. Germline V gives CDR1 GTSNPN, CDR2 SVGIG (reference sequence). This CDR3 has 13 residues. The CDR3 nucleotides are TGTGCCGGTCGGGGTACGAACACCGGGGAGCTGTTTTTT. This codes for CAGRGTNTGELFF.

The V call is TRBV6-6, the J call TRBJ2-3, with 11 bases that match TRBD2. From germline, CDR1 is MNHNY and CDR2 SVGAGI (reference sequence). With 5 bases clipped from V and 3 bases from J, the junction kept 13 bases outside the gene matches. The CDR3 covers 18 residues. The CDR3 loop is CASSLTLAGGPITDTQYF. In nucleotides, the CDR3 is TGTGCCAGCAGTCTAACATTAGCGGGGGGGCCGATAACAGATACGCAGTATTTT.

This chain uses TRBV28 with TRBJ2-3, with D unresolved. Germline V gene sequence: CDR1 MDHEN, CDR2 SYDVKM. This CDR3 is 14 amino acids long. V lost 1 base, J lost 10 bases, and 15 bases lay in between. The chain's CDR3 is CASSLSPSINPQYF. The CDR3, as DNA: TGTGCCAGCAGTTTATCCCCTAGTATTAATCCGCAGTATTTT.

This sequence joins TRBV4-1 and TRBJ1-4, with 9 bases that match TRBD1. V was clipped by 4 bases and J by 11 bases; unmatched bases: 5. Germline CDR1 MGHRA, CDR2 YSYEKL. CDR3 size: 13 residues. The CDR3 here is CASSLQGAGKLFF. The CDR3 nucleotides are TGCGCCAGCAGCCTACAGGGGGCCGGCAAACTGTTTTTT.

The J gene is TRBJ1-2, the V gene TRBV7-9, with D perhaps TRBD1 (5 bases). Per germline, CDR1 SEHNR and CDR2 FQNEAQ (reference sequence). V lost 0 bases to trimming and J lost 8 bases, with 7 bases between them. The CDR3 spans 12 residues. CDR3: CASSLAGEGYTF. CDR3 sequence (DNA): TGTGCCAGCAGCTTAGCAGGGGAAGGCTACACCTTC.

The V call is TRBV6-6, the J call TRBJ2-1, with 7 bases that match TRBD2. This CDR3 has 16 amino acids. V dropped 7 bases and J dropped 8; count of bases not matched to a gene: 17. Per the germline V gene, CDR1 is MNHNY and CDR2 is SVGAGI (reference sequence). This CDR3 is CASTPRRGEGQYEQFF. DNA of the CDR3: TGTGCCAGCACTCCTCGCCGGGGGGAGGGGCAGTATGAGCAGTTCTTC.

DNA of the CDR3: TGTGCCAGCAGCCAAGATATTAGCGGGAACAATGAGCAGTTCTTC. Amino acid sequence: CASSQDISGNNEQFF. The rearrangement uses TRBV3-1 (or the pseudogene TRBV3-2) and TRBJ2-1, with TRBD2 identical over 8 bases. The V and J ends lost 0 bases and 5 bases, in that order; junction bases with no gene match: 3. The CDR3 spans 15 residues. Germline CDR1 and CDR2: LGHDT and YNNKEL (reference sequence).

The V gene is TRBV4-1, the J gene TRBJ2-1; unclear D gene. From germline, CDR1 is MGHRA and CDR2 YSYEKL. Trimming took off 3 bases at V and 4 bases at J, with 16 bases between the two ends. The CDR3 sequence is 16 residues long. CDR3 DNA sequence: TGCGCCAGCAGCCACGAGGAGCCCAATTCTTACAATGAGCAGTTCTTC. Its protein is CASSHEEPNSYNEQFF.

The chain employs TRBV28 and TRBJ2-7, with D perhaps TRBD1 (8 bases). Trimming pared 7 bases from V and 6 bases from J, leaving 22 bases between. There are 15 residues in the CDR3. CDR1 is MDHEN, CDR2 SYDVKM, per germline. This CDR3 reads CASIGQGLSWGEQYF. CDR3 nucleotide sequence: TGTGCCAGCATTGGACAGGGACTATCATGGGGCGAGCAGTACTTC.

The genes are TRBV18 and TRBJ1-1; TRBD1 matches 7 bases. This CDR3 comprises 13 residues. CDR1 is KGHSH and CDR2 is LQKENI in the germline V gene. The ends lost 1 base at V and 8 bases at J; junction bases unmatched: 4. CDR3 residues: CASSPQSGQEAFF. The CDR3 DNA reads as TGTGCCAGCTCACCACAATCGGGACAGGAAGCTTTCTTT.

The V gene is TRBV7-9, the J gene TRBJ2-2; 8 bases map to TRBD1. The CDR3 is 15 amino acids. V lost 3 bases, J lost 2 bases, and 2 bases stayed unmatched. Germline CDR1 reads SEHNR; CDR2 reads FQNEAQ (reference sequence). CDR3 region: CASSLTGANTGELFF. In DNA form, the CDR3 reads TGTGCCAGCAGCTTGACAGGGGCAAACACCGGGGAGCTGTTTTTT.

The V call is TRBV18, the J call TRBJ1-2, with D perhaps TRBD1 (5 bases). Germline values: CDR1 KGHSH, CDR2 LQKENI. The CDR3 extends over 15 amino acids. V was pared by 3 bases and J by 0 bases, with 11 bases between. CDR3 in amino acids: CASSPSGSANYGYTF. The CDR3 region has the DNA TGTGCCAGCTCACCCTCAGGGTCTGCTAACTATGGCTACACCTTC.

The genes are TRBV28 and TRBJ1-5; D not certain. Germline loops: CDR1 MDHEN, CDR2 SYDVKM. The CDR3 is 15 amino acids. The V end was cut by 6 bases, the J end by 4 bases, with 16 bases between. CDR3 sequence: CASSPQRGRNQPQHF. For the CDR3, the DNA is TGTGCCAGCAGCCCCCAACGGGGAAGGAATCAGCCCCAGCATTTT.

The CDR3 sequence: CATSGQANQPQHF. CDR3 coding DNA: TGTGCCACCAGTGGGCAGGCCAATCAGCCCCAGCATTTT. The chain employs TRBV24-1 and TRBJ1-5; D uncertain. With 5 bases removed from V and 3 bases from J, the gap between germline ends came to 7 bases. There are 13 residues in the CDR3. Germline CDR1 KGHDR, CDR2 SFDVKD.

The V and J genes are TRBV9 and TRBJ2-2; 10 bases line up with TRBD2. The CDR3 has 16 amino acids. J was trimmed by 5 bases and V by 3 bases; bases with no gene match: 7. Germline V gene data show CDR1 as SGDLS and CDR2 as YYNGEE. The CDR3 loop reads CASSALASGSTGELFF. The CDR3 DNA is TGTGCCAGCAGCGCCCTCGCTAGCGGGAGTACCGGGGAGCTGTTTTTT.

This chain uses TRBV3-1 (or the pseudogene TRBV3-2) with TRBJ1-5, with D tentatively TRBD1 (5 bases). The V and J ends lost 5 bases and 4 bases respectively, with 15 bases between them. Per the germline V gene, CDR1 is LGHDT and CDR2 is YNNKEL (reference sequence). This CDR3 comprises 15 residues. CDR3 residues: CASSENPQENQPQHF. The CDR3 DNA reads as TGTGCCAGCAGCGAAAACCCACAGGAGAATCAGCCCCAGCATTTT.

J is TRBJ1-1 and V is TRBV4-3, with D perhaps TRBD1 (6 bases). CDR3 length equals 13 residues. V lost 0 bases to trimming and J lost 6 bases, with 8 bases between them. Germline CDR1 is LGHNA and CDR2 is YSLEER. For the CDR3, the DNA is TGCGCCAGCAGCCAAGATCCAGGGGCTGAAGCTTTCTTT. Its protein product is CASSQDPGAEAFF.

V usage is TRBV10-3 and J usage is TRBJ1-6; TRBD1 agrees at 9 bases. Germline-derived CDR1 and CDR2 are ENHRY and SYGVKD. The CDR3 length is 15 residues. V shed 5 bases and J 10 bases; nucleotides not matched to a gene: 9. CDR3 DNA sequence: TGTGCCATCAGTTGGGGGGACAGGGAAAACTCACCCCTCCACTTT. Amino acid sequence: CAISWGDRENSPLHF.

The rearrangement links TRBV5-4 to TRBJ2-7; D ambiguous. Germline loops: CDR1 SGHNT, CDR2 YYREEE (reference sequence). Trimming took 3 bases from V and 1 from J, leaving 2 bases between them. This CDR3 is built from 11 residues. DNA for the CDR3: TGTGCCAGCAGCTCTTCCTACGAGCAGTACTTC. Translation gives CASSSSYEQYF.

J is TRBJ1-2 and V is TRBV18; TRBD1 is a possible D gene (6 bases). The V gene's germline CDR1 is KGHSH and CDR2 LQKENI. The CDR3 runs to 18 residues. V lost 3 bases and J 6 bases, leaving 26 bases between the germline ends. This chain's CDR3 is CASSPSRFGSRGADGYTF. DNA of the CDR3: TGTGCCAGCTCACCGTCTCGTTTTGGTTCGCGGGGGGCGGATGGCTACACCTTC.

The chain couples TRBV5-1 to TRBJ1-2; 7 positions match TRBD1. Germline CDR1 reads SGHRS; CDR2 reads YFSETQ. This CDR3 is built from 18 residues. V was clipped by 4 bases and J by 1 base; unmatched bases: 16. This CDR3 is CASSDAEGPGQSNYGYTF. CDR3 DNA: TGCGCCAGCAGCGACGCTGAGGGACCGGGACAGAGTAACTATGGCTACACCTTC.

The chain recombines TRBV6-6 with TRBJ1-1; 9 nucleotides line up with TRBD1. Trimming cost V 6 bases and J 5 bases; bases outside gene matches: 7. This CDR3 has 14 amino acids. The V gene's germline CDR1 is MNHNY and CDR2 SVGAGI (reference sequence). The CDR3 spells CASSSGQGITEAFF. CDR3 nucleotide sequence: TGTGCCAGCAGCTCCGGACAGGGGATAACTGAAGCTTTCTTT.